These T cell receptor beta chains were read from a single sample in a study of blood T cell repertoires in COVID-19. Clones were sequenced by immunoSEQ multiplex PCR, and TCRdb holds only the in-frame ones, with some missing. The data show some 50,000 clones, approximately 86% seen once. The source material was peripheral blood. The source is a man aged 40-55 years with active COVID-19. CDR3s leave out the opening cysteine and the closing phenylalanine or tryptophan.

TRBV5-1,ASSLGDARAGELF
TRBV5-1,ASSFHRDTNTDTQY
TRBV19,ASKGGPLYEQY
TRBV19,ATTLAASSYNEQF
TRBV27,ASRSGISERNTEAF
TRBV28,ASSFAGRGTRNYGYT
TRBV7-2,ASSVQGATNEKLF
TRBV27,ASSLSAGGGSSF
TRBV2,ASSDGIGYEQY
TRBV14,ASSPREPYNEQF
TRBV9,ASSPSPYAGELF
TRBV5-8,ASSLVRLMSSYNEQF
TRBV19,ASRTGQGTNEKLF
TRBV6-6,ASRPLAADTNEQF
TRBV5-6,ASSPRGSGANVLT
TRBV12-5,ASGLSTSGSTDTQY
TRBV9,ASSVPETGSNEQF
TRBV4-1,ASSHPATGVYEQY
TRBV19,ASSRQGSEAF
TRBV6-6,ASTMGQGYGYT
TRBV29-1,SVPGQEPYEQY
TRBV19,ATSVPNQPQH
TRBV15,ATSRDEGGDLSGYT
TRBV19,ASSISAGGNQPQH
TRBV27,ASSSNRGTDTQY
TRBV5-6,ASSPGPGAVYEQY
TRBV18,ASSPQAGRTDTQY
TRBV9,ASSPLPGQGLKISYEQY
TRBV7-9,ASSIPWTGGTETQY
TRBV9,ASSTRDYYGYT
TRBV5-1,ASSLARGQGRLF
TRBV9,ASSVGLAGGTDTQY
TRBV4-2,ASSHPGQGYGYT
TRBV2,ASSTSAIFTDTQY
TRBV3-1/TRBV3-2,ASSSEVGDFYNEQF
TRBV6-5,ASSTSNTGELF
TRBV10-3,AISEISGRRYEQY
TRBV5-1,ASSLAQGGYEQY
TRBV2,ASTGSGANVLT
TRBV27,ASGWGGGEQY
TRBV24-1,ATSAILLYRAGYT
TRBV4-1,ASSQQWLMTYEQY
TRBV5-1,ASRWAGGSDTEAF
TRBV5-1,ASTIAGGDDTQY
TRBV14,ASSQGTSREQF
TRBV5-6,ASSRDRVSEQY
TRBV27,ASSLSMVGLASSTDTQY
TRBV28,ASSGLQGLAKNIQY
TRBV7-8,ASSSPVSGLGGGYT
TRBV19,ASSLPDWSGELF
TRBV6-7,ASSRTGGFTGANVLT